A single sample is the source of the 7 T cell receptor beta chains below, sequenced in a study of cytomegalovirus exposure and HLA in healthy donors. It was with 60 Vbeta and 13 Jbeta primers that the PCR ran. Measured with immunoSEQ multiplex PCR; TCRdb has only the in-frame clones, and not every one. The sample totals around 100,000 clones. What was sequenced was PBMCs. The origin of the receptors is a man aged 25 to 40 in good health and CMV-seronegative.

The chain is built from TRBV7-3 and TRBJ1-1; D remains unclear. Germline assignment: CDR1 SGHTA and CDR2 FQGTGA. The CDR3 is made up of 14 amino acids. V gave up 2 bases and J gave up 2 bases, with 9 bases separating them. CDR3 residues: CASSLLAGNTEAFF. In DNA form, the CDR3 reads TGTGCCAGCAGCTTACTCGCGGGAAACACTGAAGCTTTCTTT. The entire variable domain, with the rest obtained from reference TRBV7-3 and TRBJ1-1, is as follows: GAGVSQTPSNKVTEKGKYVELRCDPISGHTALYWYRQSLGQGPEFLIYFQGTGAADDSGLPNDRFFAVRPEGSVSTLKIQRTERGDSAVYLCASSLLAGNTEAFFGQGTRLTVV.

The chain has TRBV5-6 and TRBJ1-3; 7 nucleotides agree with TRBD1. V gave up 3 bases and J gave up 4 bases; unmatched junction bases: 4. Germline V gives CDR1 SGHDT, CDR2 YYEEEE. CDR3 length equals 14 residues. The CDR3 here is CASSSTGSGNTIYF. The CDR3 region has the DNA TGTGCCAGCAGCTCGACAGGGTCCGGAAACACCATATATTTT.

The chain links TRBV5-8 to TRBJ2-1; the match to TRBD1 covers 9 bases. Germline CDR1 is SGHTS and CDR2 is YDEGEE. V trimming: 5 bases; J trimming: 4 bases; junction bases outside the gene matches: 7. The CDR3 has 15 amino acids. The CDR3 sequence is CASRRGQGLYNEQFF. The CDR3 DNA is TGTGCCAGCAGGCGGGGACAGGGATTATACAATGAGCAGTTCTTC.

The gene calls are TRBV9 and TRBJ2-1, with TRBD2 identical over 12 bases. The CDR3 sequence is 16 residues long. V was clipped by 1 base and J by 5 bases; unmatched bases: 4. Germline V gene sequence: CDR1 SGDLS, CDR2 YYNGEE. The CDR3 reads CASSVTGLAGNNEQFF. The CDR3 DNA reads as TGTGCCAGCAGCGTAACTGGACTAGCGGGGAACAATGAGCAGTTCTTC. The full variable domain, completed using reference TRBV9 and TRBJ2-1, is DSGVTQTPKHLITATGQRVTLRCSPRSGDLSVYWYQQSLDQGLQFLIQYYNGEERAKGNILERFSAQQFPDLHSELNLSSLELGDSALYFCASSVTGLAGNNEQFFGPGTRLTVL.

This chain joins TRBV4-1 and TRBJ1-5; D gene ambiguous. The germline V and J ends were trimmed by 0 bases and 0 bases, with 9 bases remaining between them. Germline V gene data show CDR1 as MGHRA and CDR2 as YSYEKL. This CDR3 contains 16 residues. This chain's CDR3 is CASSQDEQSSNQPQHF. CDR3 nucleotide sequence: TGCGCCAGCAGCCAAGATGAACAGAGTAGCAATCAGCCCCAGCATTTT.

The rearrangement links TRBV29-1 to TRBJ2-2; 9 bases are shared with TRBD2. The V gene's germline CDR1 is SQVTM and CDR2 ANQGSEA. The junction had 11 bases not matched to a gene; V was cut back by 6 bases and J by 6 bases. The CDR3 consists of 15 residues. CDR3 protein: CSVDQGGGAAGELFF. CDR3 in DNA: TGCAGCGTCGATCAGGGCGGGGGGGCCGCCGGGGAGCTGTTTTTT.

CDR3 bases: TGTGCCAGCCACCAGGGTCTCGGGGAAAAACTGTTTTTT. Encoded protein: CASHQGLGEKLFF. The rearrangement links TRBV19 to TRBJ1-4; TRBD1 might be the D (5 bases). V shed 9 bases and J shed 8 bases, with 16 bases lying between them. The CDR3 is made up of 13 amino acids. Germline-derived CDR1 and CDR2 are LNHDA and SQIVND (reference sequence).